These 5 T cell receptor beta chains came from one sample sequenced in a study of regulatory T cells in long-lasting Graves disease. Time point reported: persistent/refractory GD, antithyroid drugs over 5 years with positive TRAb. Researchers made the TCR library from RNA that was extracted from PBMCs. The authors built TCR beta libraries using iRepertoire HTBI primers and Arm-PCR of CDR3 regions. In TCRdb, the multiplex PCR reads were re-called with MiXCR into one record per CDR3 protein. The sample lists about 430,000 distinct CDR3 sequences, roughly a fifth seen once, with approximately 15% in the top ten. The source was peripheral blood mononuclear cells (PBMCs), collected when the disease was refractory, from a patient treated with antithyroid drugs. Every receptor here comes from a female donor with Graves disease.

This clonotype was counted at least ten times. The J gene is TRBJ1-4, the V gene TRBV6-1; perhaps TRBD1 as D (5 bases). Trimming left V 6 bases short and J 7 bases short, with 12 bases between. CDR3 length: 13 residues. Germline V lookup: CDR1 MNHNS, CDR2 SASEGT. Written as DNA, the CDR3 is TGTGCCAGCAGCCGGGGCGTAGGTGAAAAACTGTTTTTT. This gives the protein CASSRGVGEKLFF.

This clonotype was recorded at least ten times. CDR3 DNA: TGTGCCAGCAGCTCCGGACAGGTCCTGAATGAAAAACTGTTTTTT. Its protein product is CASSSGQVLNEKLFF. The rearrangement links TRBV11-2 to TRBJ1-4, with 7 bases identical to TRBD1. Trimming removed 4 bases from V and 5 bases from J; junction bases left unmatched: 7. The CDR3 is made up of 15 amino acids. CDR1 is SGHAT, CDR2 FQNNGV, per germline.

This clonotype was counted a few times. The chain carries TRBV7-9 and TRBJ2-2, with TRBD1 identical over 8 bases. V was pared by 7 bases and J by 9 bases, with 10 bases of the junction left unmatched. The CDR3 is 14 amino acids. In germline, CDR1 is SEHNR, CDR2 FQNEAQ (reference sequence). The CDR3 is CASNTGTGGRELFF. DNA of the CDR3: TGTGCCAGCAACACCGGGACAGGAGGGCGGGAGCTGTTTTTT.

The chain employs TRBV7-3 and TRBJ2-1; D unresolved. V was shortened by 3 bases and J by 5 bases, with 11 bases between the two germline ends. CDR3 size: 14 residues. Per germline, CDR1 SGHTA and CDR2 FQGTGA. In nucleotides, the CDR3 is TGTGCCAGCAGCTTGCGTAGGGCCAACAATGAGCAGTTCTTC. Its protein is CASSLRRANNEQFF.

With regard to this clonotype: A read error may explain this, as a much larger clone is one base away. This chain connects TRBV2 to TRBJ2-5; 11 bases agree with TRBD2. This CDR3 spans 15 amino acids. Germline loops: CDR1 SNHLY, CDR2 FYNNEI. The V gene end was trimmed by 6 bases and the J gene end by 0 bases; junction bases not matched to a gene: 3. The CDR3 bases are TGTGCCAGCAGCCGGGGACTAGCGGACCAAGAGACCCAGTACTTC. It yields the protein CASSRGLADQETQYF.